These 16 T cell receptor beta chains originate from one sample sequenced in a study of T-cell reconstitution after alpha-beta-depleted transplantation in children. It was with unique molecular identifiers that the TCRbeta library was prepared. TCRdb reanalysed the PCR reads using MiXCR and keeps one entry per CDR3 protein. The sample comprises about 980,000 distinct CDR3 sequences, roughly 29% of which are singletons, and 28% rests with the top ten. The sequenced sample was PBMCs, mostly from graft donor cells, obtained 360 days after TCRalphabeta/CD19-depleted stem cell transplant. The receptors come from a boy under two years old who had a stem cell transplant for SCID, so the T cells may come from the graft donor.

V gene TRBV12-3 or TRBV12-4 combines with J gene TRBJ2-7, with TRBD2 matching 9 bases. V lost 6 bases, J lost 1 base, and 10 bases stayed unmatched. This CDR3 is 16 amino acids long. CDR3 in DNA: TGTGCCAGCAGCGAAGCCCTAGCGGGGTTGTCCTACGAGCAGTACTTC. This translates into CASSEALAGLSYEQYF.

This clonotype was picked up a small number of times. The chain is built from TRBV20-1 and TRBJ2-7, with D maybe TRBD2 (6 bases). The CDR3 is made up of 12 amino acids. Germline V lookup: CDR1 DFQATT, CDR2 SNEGSKA (reference sequence). Here the CDR3 reads CSVKRGAGEQYF. CDR3 nucleotides: TGCAGCGTCAAGAGGGGCGCGGGGGAGCAGTACTTC.

The chain couples TRBV7-6 to TRBJ2-7; D gene ambiguous. The V end lost 1 base, the J end lost 0 bases, and 10 bases lay between the germline ends. The CDR3 has 15 residues. Per the germline V gene, CDR1 is SGHVS and CDR2 is FNYEAQ. CDR3 in DNA: TGTGCCAGCAGCTTAGATTTGGGCACCTCCTACGAGCAGTACTTC. As protein: CASSLDLGTSYEQYF.

This clonotype was detected a few times. The rearrangement uses TRBV29-1 and TRBJ1-3; D gene uncertain. Germline lookup yields CDR1 SQVTM and CDR2 ANQGSEA. Trimming left V 5 bases short and J 7 bases short, with 9 bases between. CDR3 length equals 11 residues. The CDR3 sequence is CSVSQWNTIYF. CDR3 in DNA: TGCAGCGTTTCACAGTGGAACACCATATATTTT.

This clonotype came up once. The chain is built from TRBV30 and TRBJ2-1; TRBD2 might be the D (5 bases). Germline V gene sequence: CDR1 GTSNPN, CDR2 SVGIG (reference sequence). The CDR3 is made up of 14 amino acids. Trimming cost V 2 bases and J 2 bases, with 10 bases left between them. CDR3 loop: CAWSRGSTYNEQFF. The CDR3 DNA is TGTGCCTGGAGTAGAGGGTCAACCTACAATGAGCAGTTCTTC.

This clonotype was detected only a few times. This chain connects TRBV29-1 to TRBJ1-2; TRBD1 is a possible D gene (6 bases). Trimming took off 6 bases at V and 0 bases at J, with 17 bases between the two ends. CDR1 SQVTM and CDR2 ANQGSEA come from the germline V gene. The CDR3 extends over 15 amino acids. The CDR3 DNA reads TGCAGCGTGGCGCAAAACAGGGCTCCTAACTATGGCTACACCTTC. It specifies CSVAQNRAPNYGYTF.

In this sample, this clonotype turned up a few times. The chain uses TRBV9 and TRBJ2-2, with D uncertain. Germline CDR1 and CDR2: SGDLS and YYNGEE. The CDR3 extends over 15 amino acids. The V and J ends lost 3 bases and 3 bases respectively, with 12 bases between them. This CDR3 is CASSGLWVDTGELFF. CDR3 nucleotide sequence: TGTGCCAGCAGCGGTTTATGGGTAGACACCGGGGAGCTGTTTTTT.

This clonotype was seen a few times. The chain recombines TRBV29-1 with TRBJ1-2, with 12 bases that match TRBD1. With V trimmed by 3 bases and J by 1 base, 9 bases remained unmatched. Germline loops: CDR1 SQVTM, CDR2 ANQGSEA. The CDR3 contains 17 residues. The CDR3 region has the DNA TGCAGCGTTGACACCGGGACAGGGGGCTTCCTTAACTATGGCTACACCTTC. Encoded protein: CSVDTGTGGFLNYGYTF. The full variable domain, rest sourced from reference TRBV29-1 and TRBJ1-2, is SAVISQKPSRDICQRGTSLTIQCQVDSQVTMMFWYRQQPGQSLTLIATANQGSEATYESGFVIDKFPISRPNLTFSTLTVSNMSPEDSSIYLCSVDTGTGGFLNYGYTFGSGTRLTVV.

V usage is TRBV20-1 and J usage is TRBJ2-7; TRBD1 agrees at 8 bases. The junction had 2 bases not matched to a gene; V was cut back by 0 bases and J by 1 base. The germline V gene encodes CDR1 DFQATT and CDR2 SNEGSKA (reference sequence). The CDR3 runs to 14 residues. The CDR3 DNA reads as TGCAGTGCTAGAGAGGACAGGGTTTCCTACGAGCAGTACTTC. It encodes CSAREDRVSYEQYF.

This sequence joins TRBV27 and TRBJ1-6; D gene uncertain. The V end lost 3 bases, the J end lost 4 bases, and 10 bases lay between the germline ends. The CDR3 length is 15 residues. CDR1 and CDR2 (germline): MNHEY, SMNVEV (reference sequence). As DNA, the CDR3 is TGTGCCAGCAGTTTTGCACAGCCTTATAATTCACCCCTCCACTTT. This sequence encodes CASSFAQPYNSPLHF.

This clonotype was seen repeatedly, ten times or more. One end of the junction varies from germline; a read error may be responsible. The chain employs TRBV18 and TRBJ1-1; D not resolved. The CDR3 is made up of 12 amino acids. Germline V gives CDR1 KGHSH, CDR2 LQKENI. CDR3 amino acids: CASSSVNTEAFF. CDR3 sequence (DNA): TGCGCCAGCAGTTCGGTGAACACTGAAGCTTTCTTT. Full variable domain (rest looked up from reference TRBV18 and TRBJ1-1): NAGVMQNPRHLVRRRGQEARLRCSPMKGHSHVYWYRQLPEEGLKFMVYLQKENIIDESGMPKERFSAEFPKEGPSILRIQQVVRGDSAAYFCASSSVNTEAFFGQGTRLTVV.

The V call is TRBV5-5, the J call TRBJ2-1; D not certain. V was clipped by 1 base and J by 8 bases, with 10 bases between them. This CDR3 is built from 13 residues. CDR1 and CDR2 (germline): SGHKS, YYEKEE (reference sequence). The CDR3 sequence is CASSLLRVDEQFF. CDR3 nucleotide sequence: TGTGCCAGCAGCTTGTTAAGGGTCGATGAGCAGTTCTTC.

The rearrangement links TRBV15 to TRBJ1-1, with TRBD1 matching 8 bases. The ends lost 6 bases at V and 1 base at J; junction bases unmatched: 4. CDR1 and CDR2 from the germline V gene are LNHNV and YYDKDF (reference sequence). CDR3 length: 14 residues. The CDR3 protein is CATRPDRANTEAFF. CDR3 DNA: TGTGCCACCAGGCCGGACAGGGCGAACACTGAAGCTTTCTTT.

The genes are TRBV7-2 and TRBJ1-5; D unclear. Germline assignment: CDR1 SGHTA and CDR2 FQGNSA. With 5 bases removed from V and 2 bases from J, the gap between germline ends came to 13 bases. The CDR3 contains 15 residues. The CDR3 is CASSLLGQRNQPQHF. CDR3 in DNA: TGTGCCAGCAGCCTACTAGGTCAGCGCAATCAGCCCCAGCATTTT.

V gene TRBV12-3 or TRBV12-4 combines with J gene TRBJ1-2, with 7 positions matching TRBD1. V trimming: 5 bases; J trimming: 6 bases; junction bases outside the gene matches: 15. CDR3 length equals 16 residues. The DNA of the CDR3 is TGTGCCAGCAGTCCCAGAAAAGGGGGTGACAGGGATGGCTACACCTTC. Its translation: CASSPRKGGDRDGYTF.

In this sample, this clonotype turned up a few times. The gene calls are TRBV20-1 and TRBJ2-3; 11 nucleotides line up with TRBD2. Germline V CDR1 and CDR2: DFQATT, SNEGSKA (reference sequence). This CDR3 contains 15 residues. J lost 4 bases, V lost 1 base, and 4 bases had no gene match. CDR3 in amino acids: CSARGLAGPPDTQYF. For the CDR3, the DNA is TGCAGTGCTAGAGGACTAGCGGGGCCGCCAGATACGCAGTATTTT.